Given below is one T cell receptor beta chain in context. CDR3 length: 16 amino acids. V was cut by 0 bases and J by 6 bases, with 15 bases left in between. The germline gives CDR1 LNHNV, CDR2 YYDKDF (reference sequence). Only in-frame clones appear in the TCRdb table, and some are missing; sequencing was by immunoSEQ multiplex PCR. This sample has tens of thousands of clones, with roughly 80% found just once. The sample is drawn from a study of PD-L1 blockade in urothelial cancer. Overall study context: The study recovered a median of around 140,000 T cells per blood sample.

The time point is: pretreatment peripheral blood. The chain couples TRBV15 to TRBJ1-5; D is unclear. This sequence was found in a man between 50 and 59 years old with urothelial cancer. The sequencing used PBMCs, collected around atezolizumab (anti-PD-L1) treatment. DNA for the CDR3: TGTGCCACCAGCAGAGATCCCCGTCGGGGTGCTCAGCCCCAGCATTTT. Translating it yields CATSRDPRRGAQPQHF.